The clone carrying this TCR beta chain came up a few times. These data come from a study of T cells after yellow fever vaccination. CDR3 size: 13 residues. Per germline, CDR1 GTSNPN and CDR2 SVGIG (reference sequence). The germline V and J ends were trimmed by 0 bases and 8 bases, with 11 bases remaining between them. TCRdb re-derived calls from the 5' RACE reads in MiXCR, one entry per CDR3 protein. The sample contains some 350,000 distinct CDR3 sequences, around 10% of which appear only once. Sequences were derived from PBMCs, sampled on the day of the first yellow fever vaccination. The chain is built from TRBV30 and TRBJ1-3; no clear D gene. The sequence was obtained from a man in his late teens or twenties who received the YFV17D yellow fever vaccine. The CDR3 bases are TGTGCCTGGAGTGTATCTGGGTTGGACACCATATATTTT. As protein: CAWSVSGLDTIYF.